A single sample gave rise to the 12 T cell receptor beta chains below, sequenced in a study of CD8 T cells in ankylosing spondylitis. MiXCR, applied by TCRdb to the 5' RACE reads, yields one record per CDR3 protein. The sample includes almost 250,000 distinct CDR3 sequences, 30% to 35% of them seen just once. Sequencing was carried out using blood, either unsorted or a sorted T cell fraction (not recorded which). These receptors came from a male donor with ankylosing spondylitis or in good health (not recorded which).

This clonotype appeared a few times. The CDR3 sequence is CASSQFSTNEKLFF. The CDR3 coding sequence is TGTGCCAGCAGTCAATTCAGCACTAATGAAAAACTGTTTTTT. J is TRBJ1-4 and V is TRBV6-1; D ambiguous. The CDR3 has 14 residues. The V end lost 5 bases, the J end lost 2 bases, and 9 bases lay between the germline ends. CDR1 is MNHNS, CDR2 SASEGT, per germline.

The chain has TRBV12-3 or TRBV12-4 and TRBJ2-1; 7 nucleotides line up with TRBD2. The CDR3 extends over 15 amino acids. The ends lost 3 bases at V and 8 bases at J; junction bases unmatched: 10. This CDR3 reads CASSFGEGMGDEQFF. As DNA, the CDR3 is TGTGCCAGCAGTTTTGGGGAGGGGATGGGGGATGAGCAGTTCTTC.

V usage is TRBV7-2 and J usage is TRBJ1-2; 8 bases are shared with TRBD1. The J segment lost 7 bases and the V segment lost 1 base, leaving 2 bases of the junction unmatched. Germline values: CDR1 SGHTA, CDR2 FQGNSA. The CDR3 loop spans 13 amino acids. CDR3: CASSLVTGVGYTF. CDR3 DNA: TGTGCCAGCAGCTTAGTGACAGGGGTTGGCTACACCTTC.

This clonotype has only a few counts. The chain links TRBV20-1 to TRBJ2-3; 7 bases fit TRBD2. From germline, CDR1 is DFQATT and CDR2 SNEGSKA (reference sequence). CDR3 size: 14 residues. With 5 bases clipped from V and 2 bases from J, the junction kept 7 bases outside the gene matches. The CDR3 region is CSAWSREATDTQYF. The CDR3 coding sequence is TGCAGTGCTTGGTCCCGGGAGGCCACAGATACGCAGTATTTT.

The chain links TRBV29-1 to TRBJ1-4, with unresolved D. V shed 7 bases and J shed 7 bases, with 19 bases lying between them. Germline loops: CDR1 SQVTM, CDR2 ANQGSEA. The CDR3 runs to 14 residues. Here the CDR3 DNA reads TGCAGCGCCGGATTGAGCGAGGCGGGTGAAAAACTGTTTTTT. Its protein product is CSAGLSEAGEKLFF.

V and J are TRBV6-1 and TRBJ2-7; no clear D. Deletions cut 6 bases from V and 2 bases from J, with 11 bases between. Germline CDR1 reads MNHNS; CDR2 reads SASEGT. The CDR3 is 13 amino acids. The CDR3 reads CASRRASTYEQYF. DNA of the CDR3: TGTGCCAGCAGACGGGCTTCTACCTACGAGCAGTACTTC.

This clonotype was recorded a few times. The chain has TRBV12-3 or TRBV12-4 and TRBJ2-3; D is unclear. This CDR3 is 14 amino acids long. Deletions cut 3 bases from V and 2 bases from J, with 9 bases between. The CDR3 DNA sequence: TGTGCCAGCAGTTTTGACCGATACACAGATACGCAGTATTTT. It encodes CASSFDRYTDTQYF.

This clonotype was counted between two and nine times. Here the CDR3 DNA reads TGCAGTGCTAGAGAGCCGGATAGCAATCAGCCCCAGCATTTT. It codes for CSAREPDSNQPQHF. The chain has TRBV20-1 and TRBJ1-5; D unclear. The V and J ends lost 0 bases and 0 bases respectively, with 6 bases between them. Germline V gives CDR1 DFQATT, CDR2 SNEGSKA (reference sequence). The CDR3 consists of 14 residues.

The CDR3, as DNA: TGTGCCTGGAGTGCAGCGGGTACGCAGTATTTT. Amino acid sequence: CAWSAAGTQYF. The chain recombines TRBV30 with TRBJ2-3, with D tentatively TRBD2 (6 bases). The length of the CDR3 is 11 residues. Germline loops: CDR1 GTSNPN, CDR2 SVGIG (reference sequence). Trimming cost V 1 base and J 8 bases, with 7 bases left between them.

Of note for this clonotype: In this CDR3 the conserved last residue, phenylalanine or tryptophan, is missing, so a read error is likely. It is unclear where the CDR3 begins or ends on the DNA, so no DNA is shown, and the CDR3 is as TCRdb lists it. The CDR3 spells CASSGWPLGQGTSL. This sequence joins TRBV2 and TRBJ2-1; the table's TRBD1 call for D was not verified on the DNA. With termini counted, the CDR3 has 14 amino acids. The germline CDR1 and CDR2 sequences are SNHLY and FYNNEI.

The chain employs TRBV15 and TRBJ2-7; D not resolved. Trimming removed 9 bases from V and 0 bases from J, with 15 bases in between. The CDR3 runs 14 residues. The germline gives CDR1 LNHNV, CDR2 YYDKDF (reference sequence). The DNA of the CDR3 is TGTGCCACGACCCGAGACCAGACCTCCTACGAGCAGTACTTC. It encodes CATTRDQTSYEQYF.

This clonotype was found a few times. This rearrangement joins TRBV7-2 to TRBJ2-5; TRBD2 matches 8 bases. Germline lookup yields CDR1 SGHTA and CDR2 FQGNSA. The junction had 14 bases not matched to a gene; V was cut back by 3 bases and J by 5 bases. This CDR3 spans 17 amino acids. The CDR3 DNA reads as TGTGCCAGCAGCTTTACCGGTCCCGGGACTAGTTTGGAGACCCAGTACTTC. Translating it yields CASSFTGPGTSLETQYF.